These 4 T cell receptor beta chains share one sample of origin, sequenced in a study of OX40 agonist ivuxolimab in advanced cancers. The protocol was immunoSEQ multiplex PCR, while the TCRdb copy is restricted to in-frame clones and leaves out a portion. The data hold 60,000 to 85,000 clones, with 90% to 95% observed a single time. The specimen comprised CD4+ or CD8+ T cells sorted from blood, sampled in a trial of the OX40 agonist ivuxolimab. Receptor source: an adult with an advanced solid tumor such as melanoma, head and neck, liver or kidney cancer.

CDR3 protein: CASSSQVASNQPQHF. CDR3 nucleotide sequence: TGTGCCAGTAGTAGTCAGGTTGCCAGCAATCAGCCCCAGCATTTT. The chain uses TRBV19 and TRBJ1-5, with no clear D. Germline assignment: CDR1 LNHDA and CDR2 SQIVND (reference sequence). V was cut by 4 bases and J by 1 base, with 11 bases left in between. The CDR3 consists of 15 residues.

The chain is built from TRBV7-3 and TRBJ2-2; TRBD1 matches at 7 bases. Germline V CDR1 and CDR2: SGHTA, FQGTGA. This CDR3 comprises 20 residues. The V and J ends lost 1 base and 1 base, in that order; junction bases with no gene match: 15. The CDR3 DNA reads as TGTGCCAGCAGCTTAAGGGGGACATCCCCGACAGGGAGGAACACCGGGGAGCTGTTTTTT. Protein sequence: CASSLRGTSPTGRNTGELFF.

The chain uses TRBV6-5 and TRBJ2-7, with 9 bases aligning to TRBD2. The CDR3 spans 13 residues. V lost 6 bases, J lost 2 bases, and 2 bases stayed unmatched. Germline lookup yields CDR1 MNHEY and CDR2 SVGAGI. The CDR3 here is CASSRLAAYEQYF. As DNA, the CDR3 is TGTGCCAGCAGCCGACTAGCGGCCTACGAGCAGTACTTC.

V usage is TRBV27 and J usage is TRBJ2-2; TRBD2 agrees at 7 bases. The germline CDR1 and CDR2 sequences are MNHEY and SMNVEV (reference sequence). J was trimmed by 3 bases and V by 3 bases; bases with no gene match: 7. The CDR3 covers 16 residues. CDR3 DNA: TGTGCCAGCAGTTTGGCTAGCGGTCCCGACACCGGGGAGCTGTTTTTT. Protein sequence: CASSLASGPDTGELFF.